This T cell receptor delta chain was recovered during a study of γδ T cells in repeated Plasmodium falciparum infection. Gammadelta T cells were flow-sorted from PBMC into Vgamma9/Vdelta2+ and Vdelta2-negative populations for bulk analysis. Whole-study findings and limits: Over time and infection, Vgamma9/Vdelta2+ repertoires remained highly stable and polyclonal. Compared with Australian children, Malian Vdelta2-negative repertoires seemed more clonal, less diverse, less shared. One small rural Malian village, predominantly a single ethnic group, supplied the cohort.

Looked up from germline, CDR1 is GEAIGNYY and CDR2 is EKD. The CDR3 spans 17 residues. This clone was detected ten times or more. The antigen is undetermined. The protein TCRdb gives is from a much larger clone and does not agree with this DNA's translation at residue 4, likely a read error; the protein shown here comes from the DNA. TCRdb re-called the multiplex PCR reads via CATT. The sample includes about 57,000 delta-chain clones, over 1.5% of them seen just once. The TCR comes from a pool of human donors (malaria-infected and uninfected, not separated). This chain uses TRDV2 with TRDJ1; D is unresolved. The J gene, left out of TCRdb, was set here by checking the DNA against germline. Source material: gamma-delta T cells from blood. The DNA of the CDR3 is TGTGCCTGTGGCACCGCCGGGGTCACCTCGGGGACCGATAAACTCATCTTT. The encoded protein is CACGTAGVTSGTDKLIF.